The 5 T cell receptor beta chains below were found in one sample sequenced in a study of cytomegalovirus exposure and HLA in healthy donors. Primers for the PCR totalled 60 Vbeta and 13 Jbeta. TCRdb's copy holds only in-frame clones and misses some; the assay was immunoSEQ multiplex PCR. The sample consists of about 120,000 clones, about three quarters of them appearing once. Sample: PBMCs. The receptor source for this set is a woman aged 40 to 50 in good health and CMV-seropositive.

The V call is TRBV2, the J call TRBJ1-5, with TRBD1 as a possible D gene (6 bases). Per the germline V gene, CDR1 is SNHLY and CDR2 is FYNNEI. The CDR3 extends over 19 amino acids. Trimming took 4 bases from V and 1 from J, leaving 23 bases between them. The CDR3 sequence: CASSVHTLRGGVSNQPQHF. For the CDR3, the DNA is TGTGCCAGCAGTGTTCATACGTTAAGGGGGGGGGTGAGCAATCAGCCCCAGCATTTT.

CDR3 protein: CASSLVPGGFYEQYF. The CDR3 DNA reads as TGCGCCAGCAGCTTGGTGCCAGGGGGTTTTTACGAGCAGTACTTC. This chain connects TRBV5-1 to TRBJ2-5; 7 bases are shared with TRBD1. The J call may not be correct, given that the DNA end is closer to TRBJ2-7. CDR3 length: 15 amino acids. CDR1 is SGHRS and CDR2 is YFSETQ in the germline V gene.

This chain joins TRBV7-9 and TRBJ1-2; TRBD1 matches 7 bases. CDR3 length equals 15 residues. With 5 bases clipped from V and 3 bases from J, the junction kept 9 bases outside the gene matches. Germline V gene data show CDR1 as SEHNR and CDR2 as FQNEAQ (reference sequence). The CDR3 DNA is TGTGCCAGCAGCGACCGACAGGGTACTGACTATGGCTACACCTTC. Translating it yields CASSDRQGTDYGYTF.

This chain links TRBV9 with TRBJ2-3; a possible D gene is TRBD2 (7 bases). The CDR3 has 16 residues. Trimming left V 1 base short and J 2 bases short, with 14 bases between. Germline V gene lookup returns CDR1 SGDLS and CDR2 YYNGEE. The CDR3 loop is CASSVRGAQPTDTQYF. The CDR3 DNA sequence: TGTGCCAGCAGCGTACGGGGGGCCCAACCCACAGATACGCAGTATTTT.

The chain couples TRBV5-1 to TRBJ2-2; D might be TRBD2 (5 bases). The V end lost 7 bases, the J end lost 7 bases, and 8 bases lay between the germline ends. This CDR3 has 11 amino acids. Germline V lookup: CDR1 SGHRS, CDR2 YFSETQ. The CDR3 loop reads CASEEVGELFF. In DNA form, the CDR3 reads TGCGCCAGCGAGGAGGTCGGGGAGCTGTTTTTT.